This is a list of T cell receptor beta chains from one sample in a study of Graves' ophthalmopathy and Graves' hyperthyroidism. TCRdb re-derived calls from the multiplex PCR reads in MiXCR, one entry per CDR3 protein. Here the sample spans around 1,000,000 distinct CDR3 sequences, about 36% being singletons. Sequenced sample: peripheral blood or thyroid tissue (not recorded which). All receptors come from an adult man with Graves' hyperthyroidism. Each CDR3 is given with its conserved first and last residue. The D gene is left open where the match is weak. Size tells how often a clone was seen (once, few, many) or the class of an expanded clone, and some rows leave it out.

clone size,V gene,J gene,D gene,CDR3 length,CDR3 DNA,CDR3 protein
-,TRBV5-1,TRBJ1-2,TRBD1,14,TGCGCCAGCAGACCCCCCGGACAGGAGAATGGCTACACCTTC,CASRPPGQENGYTF
-,TRBV15,TRBJ1-4,TRBD1,15,TGTGCCACCAGCAGCACCGGGACAGGGCGAGAAAAACTGTTTTTT,CATSSTGTGREKLFF
few,TRBV7-9,TRBJ1-4,-,15,TGTGCCAGCAGCTTCCGGGGGATTAGCGATGAAAAACTGTTTTTT,CASSFRGISDEKLFF
-,TRBV9,TRBJ2-2,TRBD2,17,TGTGCCAGCAGCGCCCAAGGGTCGGCGGGAGCTTTCGGGGAGCTGTTTTTT,CASSAQGSAGAFGELFF
many,TRBV10-1,TRBJ1-5,-,15,TGCGCCATCCCGGCGGTGCAGCTCGGCAATCAGCCCCAGCATTTT,CAIPAVQLGNQPQHF
few,TRBV28,TRBJ2-5,-,15,TGTGCCAGCAGTAACGCCGGGACCCAAGGACAGACCCAGTACTTC,CASSNAGTQGQTQYF
few,TRBV12-3/TRBV12-4,TRBJ1-2,-,14,TGTGCCAGCAGTATCTCGGGAAATAACTATGGCTACACCTTC,CASSISGNNYGYTF
many,TRBV7-8,TRBJ1-6,TRBD1,15,TGTGCCAGCAGCTTGGCCGGGACAGGGAGTTCACCCCTCCACTTT,CASSLAGTGSSPLHF
-,TRBV5-6,TRBJ2-7,-,10,TGTGCCAGCAGCTGGGACGAGCAGTACTTC,CASSWDEQYF
once,TRBV24-1,TRBJ2-2,TRBD1,15,TGTACCACCAGTGATCGACAGGGGTTTTCCCGGGAGCTGTTTTTT,CTTSDRQGFSRELFF
many,TRBV6-6,TRBJ1-1,-,14,TGTGCCAGCAGTGACCCGTCAGGGGCCACTGAAGCTTTCTTT,CASSDPSGATEAFF
many,TRBV12-3/TRBV12-4,TRBJ1-5,-,13,TGTGCCAGCAGTTTTAGTCTCAATCAGCCCCAGCATTTT,CASSFSLNQPQHF
few,TRBV5-4,TRBJ1-2,-,13,TGTGCCAGCAGCTTGGATATTTCTACTGGCTACACCTTC,CASSLDISTGYTF
many,TRBV7-2,TRBJ1-2,-,13,TGTGCCAGCAGCTTATATGGAAACTATGGCTACACCTTC,CASSLYGNYGYTF
many,TRBV2,TRBJ2-5,-,12,TGTGCCAGCAGTAAAGCCGAAGAGACCCAGTACTTC,CASSKAEETQYF
few,TRBV6-5,TRBJ1-1,TRBD1,15,TGTGCCAGCAGTAAGACAGGGCCGGTAGGCACTGAAGCTTTCTTT,CASSKTGPVGTEAFF
many,TRBV7-2,TRBJ2-5,TRBD2,15,TGTGCCAGCAGCTTAACGTCTAGCGGAAAAGAGACCCAGTACTTC,CASSLTSSGKETQYF
-,TRBV19,TRBJ1-5,-,15,TGTGCCAGTAGCCTCAAGGACGGCATCAATCAGCCCCAGCATTTT,CASSLKDGINQPQHF
many,TRBV5-1,TRBJ1-1,TRBD1,17,TGCGCCAGCAGCCCGGGGCCGGGACAGGGAGGCAACACTGAAGCTTTCTTT,CASSPGPGQGGNTEAFF
-,TRBV6-5,TRBJ2-7,TRBD1,15,TGTGCCAGCAGACCCGCCGGGACAGGGCTTCGCGAGCAGTACTTC,CASRPAGTGLREQYF
many,TRBV29-1,TRBJ2-5,TRBD1,17,TGCAGCGTTGAAGCCCCCCCTGACAGGGGGCTTGGGGAGACCCAGTACTTC,CSVEAPPDRGLGETQYF
many,TRBV24-1,TRBJ2-6,TRBD1,17,TGTGCCACCAGTGACCGCACAGGGGAAGCTGAGGCCAACGTCCTGACTTTC,CATSDRTGEAEANVLTF
-,TRBV7-3,TRBJ2-2,TRBD2,18,TGTGCCAGCAGCTTAACACGGCTAGCGGGAGCCCACACCGGGGAGCTGTTTTTT,CASSLTRLAGAHTGELFF
-,TRBV4-3,TRBJ2-6,-,22,TGCGCCAGCAGCCAAGAAAGTCGGTCAGAGAGTCCCGGATCGGGAGGGGCCAACGTCCTGACTTTC,CASSQESRSESPGSGGANVLTF
many,TRBV25-1,TRBJ1-6,-,14,TGTGCCAGCAGTGCGGGGGCCGTAAATTCACCCCTCCACTTT,CASSAGAVNSPLHF
many,TRBV15,TRBJ2-5,-,12,TGTGCCACCAGCAGAGTACAAGAGACCCAGTACTTC,CATSRVQETQYF
-,TRBV15,TRBJ2-7,-,13,TGTGCCACCAGCAGATCCGGGATCTACGAGCAGTACTTC,CATSRSGIYEQYF
-,TRBV6-7,TRBJ1-2,TRBD1,13,TGTGCCAGTACGGGACAGGGATTCTATGGCTACACCTTC,CASTGQGFYGYTF
-,TRBV7-8,TRBJ1-3,-,16,TGTGCCAGCAGCCCCCTCCAGGGGACCGCCGGAAACACCATATATTTT,CASSPLQGTAGNTIYF
-,TRBV13,TRBJ1-1,TRBD1,15,TGCGCCAGCAGCTTGAAAGGGGGCACCAACACTGAAGCTTTCTTT,CASSLKGGTNTEAFF
few,TRBV25-1,TRBJ2-3,TRBD2,11,TGTGCCAGTCGGGGGGCAGATACGCAGTATTTT,CASRGADTQYF
once,TRBV7-9,TRBJ2-3,-,15,TGTGCCAGCAGCGCCTCACACACGGACACAGATACGCAGTATTTT,CASSASHTDTDTQYF
few,TRBV7-2,TRBJ2-7,TRBD1,13,TGCGCCAGCCGCTCGACAGGGACCTACGAGCAGTACTTC,CASRSTGTYEQYF
few,TRBV20-1,TRBJ2-2,-,14,TGCAGTGCTAGCGAATCGGCGAACACCGGGGAGCTGTTTTTT,CSASESANTGELFF
few,TRBV13,TRBJ1-5,-,15,TGTGCCAGCAGCTTAGGTTTTGGATCTGATCAGCCCCAGCATTTT,CASSLGFGSDQPQHF
few,TRBV12-3/TRBV12-4,TRBJ2-2,-,16,TGTGCCAGCAGCCTCGGACGGACCCTGAACACCGGGGAGCTGTTTTTT,CASSLGRTLNTGELFF
-,TRBV5-4,TRBJ2-5,-,14,TGTGCCAGCAGCAGTCGACAGGCTCAAGAGACCCAGTACTTC,CASSSRQAQETQYF
many,TRBV5-6,TRBJ2-5,TRBD2,18,TGTGCCAGCAGCTTGAACCTAGCGGGGGACAGAGGCCAAGAGACCCAGTACTTC,CASSLNLAGDRGQETQYF
-,TRBV25-1,TRBJ2-5,-,14,TGTGCCAGCGGACCGGCTAGCGTAGTTGAGACCCAGTACTTC,CASGPASVVETQYF
-,TRBV7-6,TRBJ2-7,TRBD1,16,TGTGCCAGCAGCTTAGAATGGGGACAGGGGATCCGGGAGCAGTACTTC,CASSLEWGQGIREQYF
-,TRBV29-1,TRBJ2-7,-,13,TGCAGCGTTGGTTGGGGCGTGGGCTACGAGCAGTACTTC,CSVGWGVGYEQYF
-,TRBV5-5,TRBJ2-7,-,16,TGTGCCAGCAGCTTGGGTTCCCGGGGCAGCTCCTACGAGCAGTACTTC,CASSLGSRGSSYEQYF
-,TRBV7-9,TRBJ2-7,TRBD2,16,TGCGCCAGCAGCCGCGCCCAGGGACTAGCGGGACTTGAGCAGTACTTC,CASSRAQGLAGLEQYF
few,TRBV20-1,TRBJ2-5,TRBD2,15,TGCAGTGCTAAAATAGCGGGGCCAACCCAAGAGACCCAGTACTTC,CSAKIAGPTQETQYF
many,TRBV19,TRBJ1-5,-,13,TGTGCCAGTACCGGGGGGAGCAATCAGCCCCAGCATTTT,CASTGGSNQPQHF
many,TRBV19,TRBJ1-1,-,12,TGTGCCAAGAGAGGCATGGGCCCTGAAGCTTTCTTT,CAKRGMGPEAFF
-,TRBV28,TRBJ2-7,TRBD1,14,TGTGCCAGCAGTTTACAGCACGGGACAGGGGGCCGGTACTTC,CASSLQHGTGGRYF
many,TRBV5-5,TRBJ1-3,-,14,TGTGCCAGCACCAGGACAAGCTCTGGAAACACCATATATTTT,CASTRTSSGNTIYF
many,TRBV7-2,TRBJ1-1,TRBD1,13,TGTGCCAGCAGCCGTCAACAGGGGTCTGAAGCTTTCTTT,CASSRQQGSEAFF
few,TRBV9,TRBJ1-2,-,14,TGTGCCAGCAGCCGACTAGGATTTCCCTATGGCTACACCTTC,CASSRLGFPYGYTF
many,TRBV12-3/TRBV12-4,TRBJ2-5,-,14,TGTGCCAGCAGTTTTATGGGAGCGCAAGAGACCCAGTACTTC,CASSFMGAQETQYF
-,TRBV20-1,TRBJ2-5,-,13,TGCAGTGCTAGAGATCAAGGGAGTCAGCCCCAGTACTTC,CSARDQGSQPQYF
few,TRBV12-3/TRBV12-4,TRBJ1-1,-,13,TGTGCCAGCAGTTGGGGGGAACGGACTGAAGCTTTCTTT,CASSWGERTEAFF
many,TRBV29-1,TRBJ1-1,-,13,TGCAGTGACGAACCATTTTGGGGCACTGAAGCTTTCTTT,CSDEPFWGTEAFF
-,TRBV28,TRBJ1-1,-,14,TGTGCCAGCAGTTTAATTGGGTCTTACACTGAAGCTTTCTTT,CASSLIGSYTEAFF
-,TRBV10-3,TRBJ1-2,-,16,TGTGCCATTCAGCAGCCGGACAGTCTTTTAAACTATGGCTACACCTTC,CAIQQPDSLLNYGYTF
-,TRBV7-9,TRBJ2-7,-,16,TGTGCCAGCAGCTTAGATCCGCAGGGAGATAACTACGAGCAGTACTTC,CASSLDPQGDNYEQYF